These 25 T cell receptor beta chains were all obtained from the same sample, sequenced in a study of T cells in Graves' hyperthyroidism and ophthalmopathy. RNA transcripts yielded amplified TCR beta CDR3 regions. The TCR CDR3 first-round RT-PCR relied on the HTBI primer set. TCRdb recomputed calls from the multiplex PCR reads with MiXCR, one row per CDR3 protein. The sample comprises some 490,000 distinct CDR3 sequences, about 22% of which are singletons, and under 55% rests with the top ten. Sequenced input: blood. The source is a woman aged 70-85 years with Graves' ophthalmopathy.

This clonotype was counted between two and nine times. In DNA, the CDR3 is TGTGCCAGCAGTATTTACAGGGTTCTCGGTGAAAAACTGTTTTTT. This sequence encodes CASSIYRVLGEKLFF. The chain couples TRBV28 to TRBJ1-4, with D maybe TRBD1 (6 bases). CDR3 size: 15 residues. Trimming took off 5 bases at V and 7 bases at J, with 17 bases between the two ends. The germline gives CDR1 MDHEN, CDR2 SYDVKM. The full variable domain, with the rest looked up from reference TRBV28 and TRBJ1-4, is DVKVTQSSRYLVKRTGEKVFLECVQDMDHENMFWYRQDPGLGLRLIYFSYDVKMKEKGDIPEGYSVSREKKERFSLILESASTNQTSMYLCASSIYRVLGEKLFFGSGTQLSVL.

For the CDR3, the DNA is TGTGCCTGGAGTGATCGACAGGGAATTCAGCCCCAGCATTTT. Translating gives CAWSDRQGIQPQHF. The V gene is TRBV30, the J gene TRBJ1-5; TRBD1 agrees at 7 bases. The germline V gene encodes CDR1 GTSNPN and CDR2 SVGIG (reference sequence). V was clipped by 1 base and J by 6 bases; unmatched bases: 6. This CDR3 is built from 14 residues.

The sample holds a few counts of this clonotype. The chain employs TRBV28 and TRBJ2-1; 8 positions match TRBD1. V lost 6 bases and J lost 7; bases outside the gene matches: 11. The germline CDR1 and CDR2 sequences are MDHEN and SYDVKM. This CDR3 spans 15 amino acids. The CDR3 DNA follows: TGTGCCAGCAGAGACACCATCTACAGGGGGAATGAGCAGTTCTTC. Its protein is CASRDTIYRGNEQFF.

The chain uses TRBV27 and TRBJ2-1; no clear D. Germline V gene lookup returns CDR1 MNHEY and CDR2 SMNVEV (reference sequence). The V end lost 2 bases, the J end lost 4 bases, and 6 bases lay between the germline ends. The CDR3 is 13 residues long. The CDR3: CASSLPNYNEQFF. In DNA, the CDR3 is TGTGCCAGCAGTTTACCGAATTACAATGAGCAGTTCTTC.

The gene calls are TRBV7-9 and TRBJ1-6; a weak D match, TRBD1 (5 bases). The CDR3 is made up of 14 amino acids. Germline loops: CDR1 SEHNR, CDR2 FQNEAQ (reference sequence). V lost 5 bases and J lost 5, with 10 bases in between. CDR3 in amino acids: CASSRDGNNSPLHF. CDR3 coding DNA: TGTGCCAGCAGCAGGGACGGAAATAATTCACCCCTCCACTTT.

This clonotype was picked up a small number of times. The genes are TRBV10-3 and TRBJ2-7; no definite D call. There are 13 residues in the CDR3. V was pared by 7 bases and J by 0 bases, with 10 bases between. Looked up from germline, CDR1 is ENHRY and CDR2 is SYGVKD. CDR3 protein: CAINQDPSYEQYF. DNA of the CDR3: TGTGCCATCAATCAAGACCCCTCCTACGAGCAGTACTTC.

This clonotype was picked up a small number of times. The chain links TRBV5-4 to TRBJ2-7, with TRBD2 identical over 12 bases. Germline V gives CDR1 SGHNT, CDR2 YYREEE (reference sequence). The V gene end was trimmed by 3 bases and the J gene end by 5 bases; junction bases not matched to a gene: 6. The CDR3 consists of 15 residues. As DNA, the CDR3 is TGTGCCAGCAGCTCTGGACTAGCGGGACTAAACGAGCAGTACTTC. Amino acids: CASSSGLAGLNEQYF. The entire variable domain, with the rest obtained from reference TRBV5-4 and TRBJ2-7, is as follows: ETGVTQSPTHLIKTRGQQVTLRCSSQSGHNTVSWYQQALGQGPQFIFQYYREEENGRGNFPPRFSGLQFPNYSSELNVNALELDDSALYLCASSSGLAGLNEQYFGPGTRLTVT.

This clonotype was counted only a few times. The chain joins TRBV7-2 to TRBJ2-7; D is possibly TRBD1 (5 bases). Germline CDR1 SGHTA, CDR2 FQGNSA. V lost 7 bases and J lost 0, with 13 bases in between. There are 14 residues in the CDR3. CDR3 coding DNA: TGTGCCAGCAACTTGCAGGGTAGCTCCTACGAGCAGTACTTC. Protein: CASNLQGSSYEQYF.

This clonotype was recorded a few times. The DNA for the CDR3 is TGCAGCGTTGAACCGGGGGGCGGGATTTACAATGAGCAGTTCTTC. Translation gives CSVEPGGGIYNEQFF. The chain couples TRBV29-1 to TRBJ2-1; weak D call: TRBD2 (7 bases). The CDR3 extends over 15 amino acids. V lost 2 bases to trimming and J lost 4 bases, with 15 bases between them. Germline lookup yields CDR1 SQVTM and CDR2 ANQGSEA.

This sequence joins TRBV6-1 and TRBJ2-3, with TRBD2 matching over 8 bases. The CDR3 is 14 amino acids. Germline values: CDR1 MNHNS, CDR2 SASEGT. V lost 7 bases and J lost 0; bases outside the gene matches: 3. CDR3 coding DNA: TGTGCCAGCACCGCGGGGGGTAGCACAGATACGCAGTATTTT. Protein product: CASTAGGSTDTQYF.

The rearrangement links TRBV19 to TRBJ2-6, with 10 bases lining up with TRBD1. CDR3 length equals 17 residues. Germline values: CDR1 LNHDA, CDR2 SQIVND (reference sequence). J gave up 2 bases and V 4 bases, and 5 bases lay outside the gene matches. CDR3 nucleotide sequence: TGTGCCAGTAGTACCCGACAGGGGGCGCCTGGGGCCAACGTCCTGACTTTC. This codes for CASSTRQGAPGANVLTF.

This clonotype showed up just a few times. V gene TRBV7-2 combines with J gene TRBJ2-3; TRBD2 agrees at 7 bases. Losses at the gene ends were 1 base for V and 6 bases for J; bases not matched to a gene: 7. In germline, CDR1 is SGHTA, CDR2 FQGNSA. The CDR3 contains 15 residues. Written as DNA, the CDR3 is TGTGCCAGCAGCTTAGTAGGTGGGAGGGCGGATACGCAGTATTTT. Its translation is CASSLVGGRADTQYF.

This clonotype has more than one count but fewer than ten. The V gene is TRBV7-9, the J gene TRBJ2-7; 7 bases map to TRBD2. Germline V gene data show CDR1 as SEHNR and CDR2 as FQNEAQ (reference sequence). The V segment lost 7 bases and the J segment 3 bases; nucleotides outside the gene matches: 6. The CDR3 consists of 13 residues. CDR3 residues: CASTDGGNYEQYF. The CDR3 region has the DNA TGTGCCAGCACCGACGGGGGGAACTACGAGCAGTACTTC. Full variable domain (remainder filled in from reference TRBV7-9 and TRBJ2-7): DTGVSQNPRHKITKRGQNVTFRCDPISEHNRLYWYRQTLGQGPEFLTYFQNEAQLEKSRLLSDRFSAERPKGSFSTLEIQRTEQGDSAMYLCASTDGGNYEQYFGPGTRLTVT.

Ten or more counts support this clonotype. The chain recombines TRBV5-1 with TRBJ2-3; unclear D gene. V was trimmed by 2 bases and J by 1 base, leaving 11 bases between them. CDR1 is SGHRS and CDR2 is YFSETQ in the germline V gene. This CDR3 is built from 15 residues. The CDR3 DNA reads TGCGCCAGCAGCTTTCACGGGTTGGGCACAGATACGCAGTATTTT. This translates into CASSFHGLGTDTQYF.

A few counts support this clonotype. This sequence joins TRBV3-1 and TRBJ2-7; no reliable D call. The V end lost 1 base, the J end lost 3 bases, and 10 bases lay between the germline ends. The CDR3 length is 14 residues. The germline V gene has CDR1 LGHDT and CDR2 YNNKEL (reference sequence). The CDR3 DNA follows: TGTGCCAGCAGCCAAGCCCCCCCAGACTACGAGCAGTACTTC. Amino acids: CASSQAPPDYEQYF.

In its sample, this clonotype was seen a few times. Here the CDR3 reads CSVRGANEQFF. The CDR3 coding sequence is TGCAGCGTTAGGGGGGCCAATGAGCAGTTCTTC. The chain employs TRBV29-1 and TRBJ2-1, with D perhaps matching TRBD1 or TRBD2 (6 bases each). Trimming cost V 5 bases and J 6 bases, with 8 bases left between them. Germline CDR1 reads SQVTM; CDR2 reads ANQGSEA. CDR3 length: 11 residues.

This clonotype was observed many times. The chain uses TRBV28 and TRBJ2-2; TRBD2 agrees at 11 bases. With 3 bases clipped from V and 2 bases from J, the junction kept 5 bases outside the gene matches. The CDR3 loop spans 17 amino acids. Germline values: CDR1 MDHEN, CDR2 SYDVKM. CDR3 coding DNA: TGTGCCAGCAGTTTTCCGGGACTAGCGGATAACACCGGGGAGCTGTTTTTT. This translates into CASSFPGLADNTGELFF.

This clonotype has at least ten counts. The chain carries TRBV12-3 or TRBV12-4 and TRBJ2-1, with 8 bases lining up with TRBD1. After removal of 6 bases from V and 3 bases from J, the junction contained 22 bases not matched to a gene. The CDR3 spans 20 residues. CDR3 region: CASSRSRGLTTGVGYNEQFF. Written as DNA, the CDR3 is TGTGCCAGCAGCCGATCCAGGGGGCTTACAACGGGAGTTGGCTACAATGAGCAGTTCTTC.

The chain joins TRBV9 to TRBJ2-1, with TRBD1 as a possible D gene (6 bases). Trimming removed 2 bases from V and 0 bases from J, with 12 bases in between. The V gene's germline CDR1 is SGDLS and CDR2 YYNGEE. This CDR3 region has 16 residues. The CDR3 protein is CASSVDTGSSYNEQFF. CDR3 sequence (DNA): TGTGCCAGCAGCGTTGATACAGGGAGCTCCTACAATGAGCAGTTCTTC.

J is TRBJ2-7 and V is TRBV7-2; D gene uncertain. The V end was cut by 5 bases, the J end by 7 bases, with 12 bases between. This CDR3 is 12 amino acids long. CDR1 is SGHTA and CDR2 is FQGNSA in the germline V gene. This CDR3 is CASSTGLWEQYF. Written as DNA, the CDR3 is TGTGCCAGCAGCACGGGCCTTTGGGAGCAGTACTTC.

CDR3 in amino acids: CSAQRGQGNGYTF. The CDR3 nucleotides are TGCAGCGCCCAAAGGGGACAGGGGAATGGCTACACCTTC. This rearrangement joins TRBV29-1 to TRBJ1-2; 10 bases align to TRBD1. The CDR3 extends over 13 amino acids. CDR1 SQVTM and CDR2 ANQGSEA come from the germline V gene. With V trimmed by 7 bases and J by 6 bases, 8 bases remained unmatched.

The table lists this clonotype with a few counts. The rearrangement joins TRBV12-3 or TRBV12-4 to TRBJ2-5; D perhaps matches TRBD2 (7 bases). V lost 5 bases, J lost 1 base, and 11 bases lay in between. The CDR3 consists of 14 residues. The CDR3 coding sequence is TGTGCCAGCAGTAAAGGGGGGGGCCAAGAGACCCAGTACTTC. This sequence encodes CASSKGGGQETQYF.

In this sample, this clonotype turned up a few times. The V gene is TRBV11-1, the J gene TRBJ2-3, with D possibly matching TRBD2 (6 bases). V lost 2 bases and J lost 4, with 19 bases in between. This CDR3 has 17 amino acids. Germline CDR1 reads SGHAT; CDR2 reads FQDESV (reference sequence). As DNA, the CDR3 is TGTGCCAGCAGCTTAAGCGGACCGGGCGGGGTGGCAGATACGCAGTATTTT. This codes for CASSLSGPGGVADTQYF.

The rearrangement uses TRBV19 and TRBJ2-1, with 8 positions matching TRBD1. Germline lookup yields CDR1 LNHDA and CDR2 SQIVND (reference sequence). V shed 4 bases and J 4 bases; nucleotides not matched to a gene: 6. This CDR3 contains 15 residues. The CDR3 bases are TGTGCCAGTAGTAAGCCAGGGGGCGTTTACAATGAGCAGTTCTTC. Residues: CASSKPGGVYNEQFF.

In this sample, this clonotype turned up a few times. The CDR3 protein is CSATGGGEQFF. As DNA, the CDR3 is TGCAGTGCTACTGGGGGCGGTGAGCAGTTCTTC. This chain joins TRBV20-1 and TRBJ2-1, with TRBD1 as a possible D gene (6 bases). The V end was cut by 4 bases, the J end by 9 bases, with 10 bases between. This CDR3 region has 11 residues. Germline values: CDR1 DFQATT, CDR2 SNEGSKA (reference sequence).